The 22 T cell receptor beta chains given below trace back to one sample, sequenced in a study of blood T cell repertoires in COVID-19. Clones were read by immunoSEQ multiplex PCR, and TCRdb kept only the in-frame ones, dropping some. Counted here are about 200,000 clones, 88% occurring once; the ten biggest clones make up about 18%. The sample comprised peripheral blood. Receptors were obtained from a man in his forties or fifties with COVID-19, enrolled during active disease.

This clone was observed a handful of times. J is TRBJ1-5 and V is TRBV4-1; D perhaps matches TRBD1 (6 bases). Germline V lookup: CDR1 MGHRA, CDR2 YSYEKL. V gave up 2 bases and J gave up 0 bases, with 17 bases separating them. The CDR3 covers 18 residues. The CDR3 DNA reads as TGCGCCAGCAGCCAACGGGCAGGGGCCCTTTATAGCAATCAGCCCCAGCATTTT. Amino acids: CASSQRAGALYSNQPQHF.

The rearrangement links TRBV10-3 to TRBJ2-7, with 9 bases aligning to TRBD1. CDR1 and CDR2 from the germline V gene are ENHRY and SYGVKD. J was trimmed by 5 bases and V by 6 bases; bases with no gene match: 8. CDR3 length: 14 amino acids. As DNA, the CDR3 is TGTGCCATCAGCCTGACAGGGGGTAAAGACGAGCAGTACTTC. Translated, it gives CAISLTGGKDEQYF.

The rearrangement joins TRBV19 to TRBJ2-2, with TRBD1 matching 7 bases. V trimming: 8 bases; J trimming: 1 base; junction bases outside the gene matches: 7. Germline V gene lookup returns CDR1 LNHDA and CDR2 SQIVND (reference sequence). This CDR3 spans 15 amino acids. CDR3 region: CASATGTVNTGELFF. The CDR3 coding sequence is TGTGCCAGTGCAACCGGGACAGTGAACACCGGGGAGCTGTTTTTT.

The chain combines TRBV2 with TRBJ1-4, with a possible D match to TRBD1 (6 bases). With 6 bases removed from V and 8 bases from J, the gap between germline ends came to 13 bases. Germline V CDR1 and CDR2: SNHLY, FYNNEI. The CDR3 extends over 13 amino acids. As DNA, the CDR3 is TGTGCCAGCAGACTTGGACAGACCGAAAAACTGTTTTTT. This codes for CASRLGQTEKLFF.

The rearrangement uses TRBV27 and TRBJ1-6; D may be TRBD1 (5 bases). The CDR3 totals 14 residues. V was pared by 5 bases and J by 7 bases, with 12 bases between. Germline V gene lookup returns CDR1 MNHEY and CDR2 SMNVEV (reference sequence). CDR3 sequence: CASSPRVVNSPLHF. The CDR3 coding sequence is TGTGCCAGCAGTCCCAGGGTTGTAAATTCACCCCTCCACTTT.

This clone is a singleton in its sample. The V and J genes are TRBV28 and TRBJ1-4; 8 nucleotides line up with TRBD1. CDR1 and CDR2 (germline): MDHEN, SYDVKM. Trimming at V came to 4 bases and at J to 7 bases, leaving 8 bases not matched to a gene. CDR3 size: 15 residues. The CDR3 sequence is CASSSRPGGGEKLFF. The CDR3 nucleotides are TGTGCCAGCAGTTCGCGACCAGGGGGCGGTGAAAAACTGTTTTTT.

To note about this clone: This CDR3 is also generated by other DNA sequences in the sample. The chain has TRBV11-3 and TRBJ2-2; 10 nucleotides align to TRBD1. Germline CDR1 is SGHNT and CDR2 is YENEEA. CDR3 length: 15 residues. With 5 bases clipped from V and 3 bases from J, the junction kept 3 bases outside the gene matches. The CDR3, as DNA: TGTGCCAGCAGCCTCGGGACAGGGGACACCGGGGAGCTGTTTTTT. Its translation is CASSLGTGDTGELFF.

The J gene is TRBJ2-5, the V gene TRBV19, with D tentatively TRBD1 (6 bases). This CDR3 contains 15 residues. The germline V and J ends were trimmed by 6 bases and 0 bases, with 14 bases remaining between them. Germline V gene lookup returns CDR1 LNHDA and CDR2 SQIVND (reference sequence). This CDR3 reads CASRRTGLDQETQYF. DNA of the CDR3: TGTGCCAGTAGACGAACAGGGCTTGACCAAGAGACCCAGTACTTC.

The chain links TRBV5-1 to TRBJ2-2; D uncertain. Trimming left V 0 bases short and J 6 bases short, with 9 bases between. The CDR3 spans 14 residues. Per germline, CDR1 SGHRS and CDR2 YFSETQ. CDR3 sequence: CASSLVVVSGELFF. The CDR3 nucleotides read TGCGCCAGCAGCTTGGTGGTAGTATCCGGGGAGCTGTTTTTT.

This chain connects TRBV5-1 to TRBJ1-4; 9 positions agree with TRBD1. V lost 4 bases to trimming and J lost 5 bases; unmatched junction nucleotides: 6. The germline gives CDR1 SGHRS, CDR2 YFSETQ. The CDR3 contains 15 residues. CDR3 in amino acids: CASSTSDRGNEKLFF. The CDR3 DNA is TGCGCCAGCAGCACATCCGACAGGGGGAATGAAAAACTGTTTTTT.

This chain uses TRBV7-9 with TRBJ2-5, with 8 bases aligning to TRBD2. The V gene's germline CDR1 is SEHNR and CDR2 FQNEAQ (reference sequence). Germline trimming cut 5 bases from V and 5 bases from J; bases unmatched to any gene: 10. The CDR3 is 15 amino acids. Here the CDR3 DNA reads TGTGCCAGCAGCCGGGGTAGCGGGGTTGGTGAGACCCAGTACTTC. This sequence encodes CASSRGSGVGETQYF.

V gene TRBV29-1 combines with J gene TRBJ1-2, with D unclear. Germline lookup yields CDR1 SQVTM and CDR2 ANQGSEA. The CDR3 runs 10 residues. Trimming pared 5 bases from V and 3 bases from J, leaving 4 bases between. In nucleotides, the CDR3 is TGCAGCGTTCGAGACTATGGCTACACCTTC. It codes for CSVRDYGYTF.

V usage is TRBV29-1 and J usage is TRBJ2-7, with 8 bases fitting TRBD1. The length of the CDR3 is 13 residues. Looked up from germline, CDR1 is SQVTM and CDR2 is ANQGSEA. J was trimmed by 6 bases and V by 4 bases; bases with no gene match: 8. CDR3 sequence reads: CSVGQGAYGEQYF. CDR3 nucleotides: TGCAGCGTTGGTCAGGGGGCGTATGGCGAGCAGTACTTC.

The chain joins TRBV6-2 or TRBV6-3 to TRBJ1-2, with D perhaps matching TRBD1 (5 bases). Germline CDR1 is MNHEY and CDR2 is SVGEGT. This CDR3 spans 15 amino acids. The germline V and J ends were trimmed by 3 bases and 8 bases, with 19 bases remaining between them. The CDR3 bases are TGTGCCAGCAGTTATGGCGGGACCTCCCTGGGCGGCTACACCTTC. Its protein is CASSYGGTSLGGYTF.

This rearrangement joins TRBV6-5 to TRBJ1-3; 9 bases are shared with TRBD1. There are 16 residues in the CDR3. In germline, CDR1 is MNHEY, CDR2 SVGAGI. J lost 2 bases, V lost 4 bases, and 6 bases had no gene match. DNA of the CDR3: TGTGCCAGCAGTTTTGCGGGACAGGGTACTGGAAACACCATATATTTT. It is translated as CASSFAGQGTGNTIYF.

The chain carries TRBV5-1 and TRBJ1-4; TRBD1 matches 7 bases. The CDR3 covers 15 residues. The J segment lost 3 bases and the V segment lost 4 bases, leaving 6 bases of the junction unmatched. The germline CDR1 and CDR2 sequences are SGHRS and YFSETQ. CDR3 bases: TGCGCCAGCAGCCGACAGGGCCAGTCTAATGAAAAACTGTTTTTT. It specifies CASSRQGQSNEKLFF.

The rearrangement uses TRBV2 and TRBJ2-2, with D hard to call. CDR1 and CDR2 from the germline V gene are SNHLY and FYNNEI. Trimming pared 3 bases from V and 5 bases from J, leaving 7 bases between. The CDR3 has 13 residues. The CDR3 reads CASSERVTGELFF. CDR3 sequence (DNA): TGTGCCAGCAGTGAGAGAGTAACCGGGGAGCTGTTTTTT.

The chain is built from TRBV19 and TRBJ1-2; 7 nucleotides match TRBD1. The CDR3 runs to 16 residues. Unmatched junction bases numbered 11, after V lost 3 bases and J lost 4 bases. Germline CDR1 is LNHDA and CDR2 is SQIVND (reference sequence). Here the CDR3 reads CASSMSGTADSYGYTF. CDR3 nucleotides: TGTGCCAGTAGTATGTCGGGGACAGCGGATAGCTATGGCTACACCTTC.

The V call is TRBV27, the J call TRBJ2-7; 7 bases line up with TRBD2. V lost 3 bases, J lost 4 bases, and 6 bases stayed unmatched. The CDR3 loop spans 14 amino acids. Germline CDR1 is MNHEY and CDR2 is SMNVEV (reference sequence). In nucleotides, the CDR3 is TGTGCCAGCAGTTTTGCGGGGGTCGCGTACGAGCAGTACTTC. This encodes CASSFAGVAYEQYF.

The chain recombines TRBV19 with TRBJ1-6; TRBD1 aligns across 9 bases. Germline V gene lookup returns CDR1 LNHDA and CDR2 SQIVND (reference sequence). Trimming took 6 bases from V and 8 from J; bases not matched to a gene: 8. The length of the CDR3 is 15 residues. CDR3 residues: CASRGGQGTDSPLHF. The CDR3 DNA is TGTGCCAGTAGGGGAGGACAGGGGACAGATTCACCCCTCCACTTT. Full variable domain (outside the CDR3, taken from reference TRBV19 and TRBJ1-6): DGGITQSPKYLFRKEGQNVTLSCEQNLNHDAMYWYRQDPGQGLRLIYYSQIVNDFQKGDIAEGYSVSREKKESFPLTVTSAQKNPTAFYLCASRGGQGTDSPLHFGNGTRLTVT.

This clone was counted once. The chain uses TRBV19 and TRBJ1-4; TRBD1 aligns across 9 bases. Germline V gives CDR1 LNHDA, CDR2 SQIVND (reference sequence). The CDR3 is 14 residues long. Unmatched junction bases numbered 6, after V lost 6 bases and J lost 7 bases. CDR3 bases: TGTGCCAGTAGCCGACGACAGGGGGTTGAAAAACTGTTTTTT. It translates to CASSRRQGVEKLFF.

The V and J genes are TRBV19 and TRBJ2-2; D is uncertain. This CDR3 has 18 amino acids. Germline V gene data show CDR1 as LNHDA and CDR2 as SQIVND (reference sequence). The V gene lost 3 bases and the J gene lost 0 bases, with 17 bases spanning the gap. For the CDR3, the DNA is TGTGCCAGTAGTATGCTGGGCCCAGGAACCGCGAACACCGGGGAGCTGTTTTTT. Its protein product is CASSMLGPGTANTGELFF.